The source of this T cell receptor (beta chain) is a study of graft-versus-host responses after intestinal transplantation. Findings and limits, study-wide: Recipient-marrow GvH clones were detected, some having first appeared in ileum or blood.

Some clones are missing from TCRdb's copy, which holds only in-frame ones; the method was immunoSEQ multiplex PCR. The sample carries 13,000 or so clones, about 36% recorded once. This CDR3 is built from 16 residues. Germline V gene lookup returns CDR1 LGHNA and CDR2 YSLEER. V lost 4 bases and J lost 2, with 12 bases in between. This sequence joins TRBV4-3 and TRBJ1-6, with a weak D call TRBD1 (5 bases). The receptor was derived from a human patient who received an intestinal transplant. Here the sequenced sample was alloreactive CD4+ T cells from a mixed lymphocyte reaction culture, taken before intestinal transplant. Subset denoted: CFSE-low proliferating T cells sorted from roughly six-day pre-transplant mixed lymphocyte reaction (GvH or HvG direction). The CDR3 protein is CASSPSPDTYNSPLHF. The DNA of the CDR3 is TGCGCCAGCAGCCCCAGTCCGGACACCTATAATTCACCCCTCCACTTT.